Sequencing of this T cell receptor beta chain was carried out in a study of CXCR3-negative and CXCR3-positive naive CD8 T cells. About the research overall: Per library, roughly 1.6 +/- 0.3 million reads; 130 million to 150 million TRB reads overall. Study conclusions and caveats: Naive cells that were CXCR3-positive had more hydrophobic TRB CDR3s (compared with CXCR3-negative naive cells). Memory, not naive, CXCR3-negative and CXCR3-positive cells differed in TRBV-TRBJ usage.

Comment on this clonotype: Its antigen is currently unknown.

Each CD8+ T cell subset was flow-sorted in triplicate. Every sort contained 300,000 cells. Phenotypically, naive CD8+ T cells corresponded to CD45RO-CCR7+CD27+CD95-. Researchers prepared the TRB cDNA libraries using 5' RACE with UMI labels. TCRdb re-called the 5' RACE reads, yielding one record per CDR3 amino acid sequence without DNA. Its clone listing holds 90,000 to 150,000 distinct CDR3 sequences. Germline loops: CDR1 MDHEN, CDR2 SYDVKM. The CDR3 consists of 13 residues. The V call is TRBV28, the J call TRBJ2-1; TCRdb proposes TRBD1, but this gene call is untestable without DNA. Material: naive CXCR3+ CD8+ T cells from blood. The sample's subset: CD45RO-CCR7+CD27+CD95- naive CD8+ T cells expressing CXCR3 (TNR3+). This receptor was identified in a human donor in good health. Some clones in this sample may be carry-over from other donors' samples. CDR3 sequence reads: CASSLDRGNEQFF.